This T cell receptor beta chain is drawn from a study of OX40 agonist ivuxolimab in advanced cancers. General study findings and limits: CD8+ T cells (on average) carried more expanded clones than CD4+ T cells.

The CDR3 length is 13 residues. CDR1 SGHTA and CDR2 FQGNSA come from the germline V gene. Trimming stripped 6 bases from V and 1 base from J, with 10 bases between. A note on this clone: Its antigen remains unidentified.

Profiling relied on immunoSEQ multiplex PCR, and the TCRdb table lists in-frame clones only, not all of them. The repertoire has 60,000 to 90,000 clones, about 80% of them found once; the top ten carry roughly 0.44%. The gene calls are TRBV7-2 and TRBJ2-7; D perhaps matches TRBD2 (6 bases). This specimen was CD4+ or CD8+ T cells sorted from blood, taken in a trial of the OX40 agonist ivuxolimab. This TCR derives from an adult with an advanced solid tumor such as melanoma, head and neck, liver or kidney cancer. DNA of the CDR3: TGTGCCAGCAGGCGGGACGGATCCTACGAGCAGTACTTC. Encoded protein: CASRRDGSYEQYF.